This passage covers 26 T cell receptor beta chains from one sample sequenced in a study of Ad26.COV2.S vaccination and SARS-CoV-2 variants (dated by TCRdb to the early 2020s). The treatment or condition label, as the study defines it: about 20 received Ad26.COV2.S at low or high dose, single or two shots; about five received placebo; per-sample allocation not given. Repertoires of vaccine and placebo recipients were sequenced from samples taken on day 63 after the first injection. Library construction relied on the immunoSEQ multiplex PCR assay. This is the immuneACCESS table as TCRdb keeps it, with only in-frame sequences that have V and J called. A part of the clones is gone; compared with another copy, unresolved V genes explain less than half, and the rest is unexplained. This sample has around 320,000 clones in its table, and around 81% of those were observed once. The ten top clones hold approximately 2.1% of the sample.

The source material was peripheral blood, sampled in a trial of Ad26.COV2.S vaccine versus placebo. The receptors stem from a person between 18 and 59 years old who received the Ad26.COV2.S COVID-19 vaccine or a placebo.

CDR3 nucleotide sequence: TGTGCCACCAGCAGAGATCGGGGAAGGGGGTTGTCACCCCTCCACTTT. The encoded protein is CATSRDRGRGLSPLHF. The chain employs TRBV15 and TRBJ1-6, with D possibly matching TRBD1 (6 bases). Trimming pared 0 bases from V and 10 bases from J, leaving 16 bases between. Germline assignment: CDR1 LNHNV and CDR2 YYDKDF (reference sequence). This CDR3 spans 16 amino acids.

The chain joins TRBV3-1 (or the pseudogene TRBV3-2) to TRBJ1-2; D is perhaps TRBD1 (5 bases). This CDR3 has 13 residues. CDR1 and CDR2 from the germline V gene are LGHDT and YNNKEL (reference sequence). The germline V and J ends were trimmed by 9 bases and 2 bases, with 13 bases remaining between them. For the CDR3, the DNA is TGTGCCAGTTCAGGGACGTACAACTATGGCTACACCTTC. This translates into CASSGTYNYGYTF.

This CDR3 reads CASSPRGEETQYF. The CDR3 DNA reads as TGTGCCAGCAGCCCACGAGGAGAGGAGACCCAGTACTTC. V usage is TRBV7-3 and J usage is TRBJ2-5; D is unresolved. The CDR3 has 13 amino acids. V was cut by 5 bases and J by 5 bases, with 12 bases left in between. The germline V gene encodes CDR1 SGHTA and CDR2 FQGTGA. The full variable domain, rest sourced from reference TRBV7-3 and TRBJ2-5, is GAGVSQTPSNKVTEKGKYVELRCDPISGHTALYWYRQSLGQGPEFLIYFQGTGAADDSGLPNDRFFAVRPEGSVSTLKIQRTERGDSAVYLCASSPRGEETQYFGPGTRLLVL.

The rearrangement joins TRBV9 to TRBJ1-3, with D tentatively TRBD1 (5 bases). This CDR3 comprises 18 residues. Germline V gives CDR1 SGDLS, CDR2 YYNGEE. V shed 3 bases and J shed 0 bases, with 19 bases lying between them. As DNA, the CDR3 is TGTGCCAGCAGCGGTGGGATCGGGAAGGGGATCTCTGGAAACACCATATATTTT. It encodes CASSGGIGKGISGNTIYF.

This chain joins TRBV4-1 and TRBJ1-3, with 11 bases matching TRBD1. The germline V gene encodes CDR1 MGHRA and CDR2 YSYEKL. This CDR3 is built from 21 residues. The junction had 17 bases not matched to a gene; V was cut back by 1 base and J by 3 bases. The DNA of the CDR3 is TGCGCCAGCAGCCAAGCAGGGACAGGGGGTACCCTTTTGAAGTATGGAAACACCATATATTTT. Amino acid sequence: CASSQAGTGGTLLKYGNTIYF.

V and J are TRBV28 and TRBJ1-6, with D possibly matching TRBD1 (5 bases). Germline-derived CDR1 and CDR2 are MDHEN and SYDVKM. This CDR3 has 11 residues. V was shortened by 8 bases and J by 8 bases, with 7 bases between the two germline ends. CDR3 sequence reads: CASGGDSPLHF. CDR3 bases: TGTGCCAGCGGAGGGGATTCACCCCTCCACTTT.

Here the CDR3 DNA reads TGTGCCAGCAGCTCGACTAGCACCACAGATACGCAGTATTTT. As protein: CASSSTSTTDTQYF. The chain carries TRBV2 and TRBJ2-3, with 7 nucleotides matching TRBD2. V was clipped by 6 bases and J by 2 bases; unmatched bases: 5. CDR3 length equals 14 residues. Germline V gene sequence: CDR1 SNHLY, CDR2 FYNNEI.

This chain connects TRBV5-8 to TRBJ1-2; maybe TRBD1 (6 bases). Looked up from germline, CDR1 is SGHTS and CDR2 is YDEGEE. This CDR3 is 14 amino acids long. The V gene lost 4 bases and the J gene lost 0 bases, with 10 bases spanning the gap. The CDR3 DNA reads as TGTGCCAGCAGCCGAAACAGGGCTAACTATGGCTACACCTTC. Translated: CASSRNRANYGYTF.

J is TRBJ2-3 and V is TRBV5-4; 13 bases map to TRBD2. The length of the CDR3 is 19 residues. Trimming removed 1 base from V and 3 bases from J; junction bases left unmatched: 11. Germline V gene sequence: CDR1 SGHNT, CDR2 YYREEE (reference sequence). The CDR3 bases are TGTGCCAGCAGCTTGAGGGGACTAGCGGGGTTTAGGAGAACAGATACGCAGTATTTT. This gives the protein CASSLRGLAGFRRTDTQYF.

This clone was seen once. This chain connects TRBV5-4 to TRBJ2-5; D possibly matches TRBD1 or TRBD2 (6 bases each). The CDR3 is 14 residues long. Germline CDR1 is SGHNT and CDR2 is YYREEE (reference sequence). Deletions cut 2 bases from V and 3 bases from J, with 11 bases between. The CDR3 region has the DNA TGTGCCAGCAGCTTTACGGGGGCAGAAGAGACCCAGTACTTC. Translating it yields CASSFTGAEETQYF. Full variable domain (missing parts from reference TRBV5-4 and TRBJ2-5): ETGVTQSPTHLIKTRGQQVTLRCSSQSGHNTVSWYQQALGQGPQFIFQYYREEENGRGNFPPRFSGLQFPNYSSELNVNALELDDSALYLCASSFTGAEETQYFGPGTRLLVL.

The chain combines TRBV5-6 with TRBJ1-6; no clear D gene. This CDR3 spans 14 amino acids. The V gene lost 7 bases and the J gene lost 4 bases, with 12 bases spanning the gap. Looked up from germline, CDR1 is SGHDT and CDR2 is YYEEEE. The CDR3 is CASSPGRYNSPLHF. The CDR3 DNA follows: TGTGCCAGCTCCCCGGGCAGGTATAATTCACCCCTCCACTTT.

V usage is TRBV7-2 and J usage is TRBJ2-3; tentative D call: TRBD2 (7 bases). The CDR3 sequence is 14 residues long. Germline loops: CDR1 SGHTA, CDR2 FQGNSA. The V end was cut by 6 bases, the J end by 1 base, with 11 bases between. CDR3 residues: CASSGGGRTDTQYF. CDR3 nucleotides: TGTGCCAGCAGTGGGGGGGGGCGCACAGATACGCAGTATTTT.

This clone was recorded only once. The gene calls are TRBV15 and TRBJ1-2; D is ambiguous. CDR1 is LNHNV and CDR2 is YYDKDF in the germline V gene (reference sequence). Trimming pared 1 base from V and 8 bases from J, leaving 8 bases between. The CDR3 totals 12 residues. The CDR3 sequence is CATSRGFYGYTF. As DNA, the CDR3 is TGTGCCACCAGCAGAGGGTTCTACGGCTACACCTTC.

V gene TRBV7-2 combines with J gene TRBJ2-2; 10 nucleotides agree with TRBD2. The ends lost 2 bases at V and 8 bases at J; junction bases unmatched: 5. This CDR3 comprises 15 residues. Germline CDR1 reads SGHTA; CDR2 reads FQGNSA. DNA for the CDR3: TGTGCCAGCAGCTTATCAGCGGGGGGGCCTGGGGAGCTGTTTTTT. It codes for CASSLSAGGPGELFF.

The V call is TRBV5-4, the J call TRBJ2-5; either TRBD1 or TRBD2 may fit D (5 bases each). Trimming removed 2 bases from V and 4 bases from J, with 12 bases in between. CDR1 SGHNT and CDR2 YYREEE come from the germline V gene (reference sequence). The CDR3 length is 14 residues. DNA for the CDR3: TGTGCCAGCAGCTTAGCCGGGACCGGAGAGACCCAGTACTTC. As protein: CASSLAGTGETQYF.

This chain connects TRBV9 to TRBJ2-1, with D perhaps given as TRBD1 or TRBD2 (7 bases each). This CDR3 is 16 amino acids long. V lost 3 bases and J 6 bases, leaving 19 bases between the germline ends. Per the germline V gene, CDR1 is SGDLS and CDR2 is YYNGEE. Here the CDR3 reads CASSAQGGGKINEQFF. The CDR3 DNA reads TGTGCCAGCAGCGCCCAGGGAGGGGGCAAAATCAATGAGCAGTTCTTC.

This clone is a singleton in its sample. The chain combines TRBV3-1 (or the pseudogene TRBV3-2) with TRBJ1-6; tentatively, D is TRBD1 (5 bases). The CDR3 spans 15 residues. Between the trimmed V and J ends, which lost 2 bases and 7 bases, there was a span of 12 bases. The germline V gene has CDR1 LGHDT and CDR2 YNNKEL (reference sequence). CDR3 bases: TGTGCCAGCAGCCAAATCCGGGACGGGAATTCACCCCTCCACTTT. It specifies CASSQIRDGNSPLHF.

The CDR3 DNA follows: TGCGCCAGCAGCCAAGCTGGGACAGGCTACAATGAGCAGTTCTTC. The encoded protein is CASSQAGTGYNEQFF. The chain carries TRBV4-1 and TRBJ2-1, with TRBD1 matching over 8 bases. This CDR3 spans 15 amino acids. The V and J ends lost 1 base and 3 bases, in that order; junction bases with no gene match: 2. Germline lookup yields CDR1 MGHRA and CDR2 YSYEKL.

The chain couples TRBV7-9 to TRBJ1-4; TRBD1 matches 7 bases. V was clipped by 4 bases and J by 5 bases; unmatched bases: 10. This CDR3 is built from 16 residues. CDR1 is SEHNR and CDR2 is FQNEAQ in the germline V gene (reference sequence). The CDR3: CASSSTRDRINEKLFF. The CDR3 coding sequence is TGTGCCAGCAGCTCGACCCGGGACAGAATAAATGAAAAACTGTTTTTT.

The chain links TRBV19 to TRBJ2-5, with no clear D. Trimming stripped 5 bases from V and 1 base from J, with 8 bases between. There are 13 residues in the CDR3. Looked up from germline, CDR1 is LNHDA and CDR2 is SQIVND (reference sequence). The CDR3 protein is CASSPAVQETQYF. CDR3 in DNA: TGTGCCAGTAGTCCTGCAGTCCAAGAGACCCAGTACTTC.

The rearrangement joins TRBV7-9 to TRBJ2-2; no definite D call. Trimming took off 5 bases at V and 0 bases at J, with 4 bases between the two ends. Per germline, CDR1 SEHNR and CDR2 FQNEAQ (reference sequence). The CDR3 length is 13 residues. The CDR3, as DNA: TGTGCCAGCAGCCTTCCGAACACCGGGGAGCTGTTTTTT. It is translated as CASSLPNTGELFF.

V and J are TRBV15 and TRBJ2-3; 10 nucleotides agree with TRBD1. The J segment lost 7 bases and the V segment lost 5 bases, leaving 6 bases of the junction unmatched. The length of the CDR3 is 14 residues. CDR1 is LNHNV and CDR2 is YYDKDF in the germline V gene (reference sequence). This CDR3 is CATSFRDRGNTQYF. Here the CDR3 DNA reads TGTGCCACCAGCTTCCGGGACAGGGGAAATACGCAGTATTTT.

The sample holds a few counts of this clone. V gene TRBV5-1 combines with J gene TRBJ1-2, with TRBD1 identical over 8 bases. V shed 3 bases and J 7 bases; nucleotides not matched to a gene: 11. This CDR3 has 15 residues. Germline-derived CDR1 and CDR2 are SGHRS and YFSETQ. In DNA form, the CDR3 reads TGCGCCAGCAGCTCGGTTCAGGGGGCGCTTAGTGGCTACACCTTC. Translating it yields CASSSVQGALSGYTF. Based on the CDR3 plus reference TRBV5-1 and TRBJ1-2, the full variable domain is KAGVTQTPRYLIKTRGQQVTLSCSPISGHRSVSWYQQTPGQGLQFLFEYFSETQRNKGNFPGRFSGRQFSNSRSEMNVSTLELGDSALYLCASSSVQGALSGYTFGSGTRLTVV.

The chain carries TRBV11-2 and TRBJ1-5; D is uncertain. The CDR3 spans 13 residues. Germline V gene data show CDR1 as SGHAT and CDR2 as FQNNGV. V shed 3 bases and J shed 7 bases, with 10 bases lying between them. The CDR3 nucleotides are TGTGCCAGCAGCTTTCCCCCGAGACAGCCCCAGCATTTT. Its protein is CASSFPPRQPQHF.

Notes on this clone: Additional DNA sequences in this sample encode the identical CDR3. The chain carries TRBV5-1 and TRBJ1-1; tentative D call: TRBD1 (5 bases). Germline CDR1 reads SGHRS; CDR2 reads YFSETQ. There are 13 residues in the CDR3. V was trimmed by 4 bases and J by 1 base, leaving 8 bases between them. Here the CDR3 DNA reads TGCGCCAGCAGCCTACAGGAGAACACTGAAGCTTTCTTT. Translating gives CASSLQENTEAFF.

The chain uses TRBV28 and TRBJ1-1; TRBD1 agrees at 7 bases. Germline CDR1 and CDR2: MDHEN and SYDVKM. Trimming at V came to 5 bases and at J to 8 bases, leaving 14 bases not matched to a gene. The CDR3 spans 15 residues. The CDR3 nucleotides are TGTGCCAGCAGTCCCGACTCCCCGACAGGGAGCGAAGCTTTCTTT. Residues: CASSPDSPTGSEAFF.